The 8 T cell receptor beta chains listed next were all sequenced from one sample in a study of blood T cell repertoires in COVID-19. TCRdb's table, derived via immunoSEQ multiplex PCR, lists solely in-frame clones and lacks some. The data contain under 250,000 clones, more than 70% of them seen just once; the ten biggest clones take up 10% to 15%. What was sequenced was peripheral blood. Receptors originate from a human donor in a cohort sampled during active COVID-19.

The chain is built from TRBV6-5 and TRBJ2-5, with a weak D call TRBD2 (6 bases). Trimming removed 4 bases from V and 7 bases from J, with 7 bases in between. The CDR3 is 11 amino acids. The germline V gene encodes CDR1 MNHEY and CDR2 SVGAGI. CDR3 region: CASSSGGTQYF. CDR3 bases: TGTGCCAGCAGTTCCGGGGGGACCCAGTACTTC.

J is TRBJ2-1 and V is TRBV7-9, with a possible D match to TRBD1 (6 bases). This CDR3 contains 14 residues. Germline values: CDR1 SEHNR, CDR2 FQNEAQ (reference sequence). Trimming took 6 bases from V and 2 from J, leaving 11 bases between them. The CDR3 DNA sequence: TGTGCCAGCAGGGGTGGGGGCGCCTACAATGAGCAGTTCTTC. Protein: CASRGGGAYNEQFF.

The CDR3 nucleotides read TGTGCCAGCAGCTTGACGAACAGGGGCTATGGCTACACCTTC. As protein: CASSLTNRGYGYTF. The rearrangement links TRBV5-6 to TRBJ1-2; TRBD1 matches 7 bases. This CDR3 is built from 14 residues. Germline V gene sequence: CDR1 SGHDT, CDR2 YYEEEE. V dropped 1 base and J dropped 4; count of bases not matched to a gene: 4.

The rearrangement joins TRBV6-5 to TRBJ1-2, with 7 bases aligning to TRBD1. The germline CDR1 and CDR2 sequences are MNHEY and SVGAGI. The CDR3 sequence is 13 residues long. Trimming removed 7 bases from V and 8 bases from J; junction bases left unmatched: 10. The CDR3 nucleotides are TGTGCCAGCATCCTGACAGGGAGCTTGGGCTACACCTTC. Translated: CASILTGSLGYTF.

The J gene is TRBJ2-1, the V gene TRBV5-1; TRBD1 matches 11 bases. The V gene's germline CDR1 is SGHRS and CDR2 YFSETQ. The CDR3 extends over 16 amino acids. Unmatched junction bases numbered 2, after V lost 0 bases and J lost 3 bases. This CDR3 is CASSLDGTGGYNEQFF. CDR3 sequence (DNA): TGCGCCAGCAGCTTGGACGGGACAGGGGGCTACAATGAGCAGTTCTTC.

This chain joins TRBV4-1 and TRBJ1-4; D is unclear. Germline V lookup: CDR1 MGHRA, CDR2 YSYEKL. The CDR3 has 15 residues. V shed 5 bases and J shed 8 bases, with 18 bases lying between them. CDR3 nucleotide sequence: TGCGCCAGCAGCGCACGCCCTTACGAGGAGGAAAAACTGTTTTTT. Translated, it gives CASSARPYEEEKLFF.

The CDR3 coding sequence is TGTGCCAGCAGCTTAGGGTCTAGCTCTAAAATGGAGACCCAGTACTTC. It translates to CASSLGSSSKMETQYF. This sequence joins TRBV7-2 and TRBJ2-5, with D perhaps TRBD2 (5 bases). Germline CDR1 and CDR2: SGHTA and FQGNSA. The CDR3 runs to 16 residues. V was clipped by 1 base and J by 5 bases, with 17 bases between them.

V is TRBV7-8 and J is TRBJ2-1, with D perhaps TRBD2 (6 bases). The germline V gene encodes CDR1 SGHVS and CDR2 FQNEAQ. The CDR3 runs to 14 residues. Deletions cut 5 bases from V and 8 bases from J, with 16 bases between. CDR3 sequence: CASSPGTGGHEQFF. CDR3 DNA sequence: TGTGCCAGCAGCCCTGGGACTGGCGGCCATGAGCAGTTCTTC.